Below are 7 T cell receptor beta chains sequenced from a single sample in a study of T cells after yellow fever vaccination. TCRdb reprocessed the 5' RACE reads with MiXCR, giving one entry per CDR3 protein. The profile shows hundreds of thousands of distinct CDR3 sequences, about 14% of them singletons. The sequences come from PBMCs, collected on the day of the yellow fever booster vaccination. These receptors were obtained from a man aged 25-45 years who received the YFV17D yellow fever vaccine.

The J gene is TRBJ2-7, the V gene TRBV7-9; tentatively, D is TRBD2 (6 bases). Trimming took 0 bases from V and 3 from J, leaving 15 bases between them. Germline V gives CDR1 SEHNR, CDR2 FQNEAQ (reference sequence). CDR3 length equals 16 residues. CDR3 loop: CASSLARGQGRYEQYF. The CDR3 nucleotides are TGTGCCAGCAGCTTAGCGCGGGGTCAGGGCCGCTACGAGCAGTACTTC.

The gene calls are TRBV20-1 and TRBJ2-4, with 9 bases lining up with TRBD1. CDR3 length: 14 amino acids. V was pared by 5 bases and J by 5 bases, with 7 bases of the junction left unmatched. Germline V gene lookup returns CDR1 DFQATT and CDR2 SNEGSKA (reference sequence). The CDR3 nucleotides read TGCAGTGCTGGAGGGGGGACAGGGCAAAACATTCAGTACTTC. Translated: CSAGGGTGQNIQYF.

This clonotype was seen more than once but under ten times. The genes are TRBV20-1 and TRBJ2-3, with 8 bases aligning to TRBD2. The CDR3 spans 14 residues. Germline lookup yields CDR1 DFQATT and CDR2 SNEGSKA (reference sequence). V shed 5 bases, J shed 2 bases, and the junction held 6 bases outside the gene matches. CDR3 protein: CSALLAVDTDTQYF. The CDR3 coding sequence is TGCAGTGCTCTACTAGCGGTAGACACAGATACGCAGTATTTT.

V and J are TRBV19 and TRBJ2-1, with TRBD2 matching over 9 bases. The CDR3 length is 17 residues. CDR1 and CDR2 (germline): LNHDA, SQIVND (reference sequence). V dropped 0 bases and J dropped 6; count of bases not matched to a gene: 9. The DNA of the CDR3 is TGTGCCAGTAGTATAGATGTATCGGGGCGGGAGGGCAATGAGCAGTTCTTC. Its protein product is CASSIDVSGREGNEQFF.

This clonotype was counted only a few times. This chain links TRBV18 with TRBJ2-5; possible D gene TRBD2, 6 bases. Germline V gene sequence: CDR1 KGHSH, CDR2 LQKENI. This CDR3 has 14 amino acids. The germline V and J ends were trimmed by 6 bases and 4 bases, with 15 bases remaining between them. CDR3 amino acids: CASSPWRAGETQYF. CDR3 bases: TGTGCCAGCTCGCCCTGGAGGGCCGGAGAGACCCAGTACTTC.

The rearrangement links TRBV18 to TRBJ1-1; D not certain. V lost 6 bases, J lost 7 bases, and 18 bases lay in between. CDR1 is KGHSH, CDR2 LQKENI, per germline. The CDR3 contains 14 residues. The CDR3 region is CASSPEPDTLEAFF. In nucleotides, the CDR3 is TGTGCCAGCTCTCCTGAACCCGACACCCTTGAAGCTTTCTTT. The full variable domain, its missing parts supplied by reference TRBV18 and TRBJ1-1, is NAGVMQNPRHLVRRRGQEARLRCSPMKGHSHVYWYRQLPEEGLKFMVYLQKENIIDESGMPKERFSAEFPKEGPSILRIQQVVRGDSAAYFCASSPEPDTLEAFFGQGTRLTVV.

The CDR3 region has the DNA TGTGCCAGCAGCGTAGAAGGCGAAGGAAACACCATATATTTT. Translation: CASSVEGEGNTIYF. V usage is TRBV9 and J usage is TRBJ1-3; D gene ambiguous. Germline V gene lookup returns CDR1 SGDLS and CDR2 YYNGEE. CDR3 length: 14 amino acids. Trimming took off 0 bases at V and 4 bases at J, with 8 bases between the two ends.